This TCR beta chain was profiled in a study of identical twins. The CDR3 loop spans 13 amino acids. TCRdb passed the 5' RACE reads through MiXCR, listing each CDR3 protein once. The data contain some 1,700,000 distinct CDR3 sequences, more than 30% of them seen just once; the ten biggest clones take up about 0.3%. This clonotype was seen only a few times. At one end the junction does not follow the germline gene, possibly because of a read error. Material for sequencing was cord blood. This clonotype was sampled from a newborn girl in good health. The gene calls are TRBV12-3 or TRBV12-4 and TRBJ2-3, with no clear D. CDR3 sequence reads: CASSLDSADMQYF. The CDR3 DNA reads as TGTGCCAGCAGTTTAGACAGCGCAGATATGCAGTATTTT.